The 2 T cell receptor beta chains reported below all come from one sample, sequenced in a study of blood T cell repertoires in COVID-19. The repertoire was sequenced with immunoSEQ multiplex PCR; TCRdb's copy has only in-frame clones and lacks some. The sample includes 120,000 or so clones, 88% of them seen just once. Specimen: peripheral blood. All receptors derive from a man aged 45 to 65 with acute or convalescent COVID-19.

The chain employs TRBV3-1 (or the pseudogene TRBV3-2) and TRBJ2-6, with 7 bases aligning to TRBD2. Germline CDR1 LGHDT, CDR2 YNNKEL (reference sequence). Germline trimming cut 5 bases from V and 4 bases from J; bases unmatched to any gene: 2. The CDR3 runs to 14 residues. The CDR3 sequence: CASSTSAGANVLTF. CDR3 bases: TGTGCCAGCAGCACTAGCGCAGGGGCCAACGTCCTGACTTTC.

The V and J genes are TRBV2 and TRBJ2-1; 9 bases match TRBD1. Germline lookup yields CDR1 SNHLY and CDR2 FYNNEI. The CDR3 extends over 14 amino acids. The J segment lost 2 bases and the V segment lost 8 bases, leaving 4 bases of the junction unmatched. The CDR3 here is CASLRTGAYNEQFF. Here the CDR3 DNA reads TGTGCCAGCTTACGGACAGGGGCCTACAATGAGCAGTTCTTC.